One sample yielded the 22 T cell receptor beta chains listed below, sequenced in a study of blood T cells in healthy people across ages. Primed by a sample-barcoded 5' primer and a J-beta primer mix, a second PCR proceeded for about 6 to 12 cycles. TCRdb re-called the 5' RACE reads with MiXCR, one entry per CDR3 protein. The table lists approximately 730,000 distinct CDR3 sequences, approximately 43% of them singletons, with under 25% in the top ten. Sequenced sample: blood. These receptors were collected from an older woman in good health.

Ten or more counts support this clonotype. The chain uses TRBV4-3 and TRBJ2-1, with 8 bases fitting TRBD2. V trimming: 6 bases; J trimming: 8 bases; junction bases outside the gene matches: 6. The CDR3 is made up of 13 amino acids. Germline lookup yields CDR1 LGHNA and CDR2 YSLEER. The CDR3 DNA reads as TGCGCCAGCAGGGGACTAGAGATGGATGAGCAGTTCTTC. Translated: CASRGLEMDEQFF.

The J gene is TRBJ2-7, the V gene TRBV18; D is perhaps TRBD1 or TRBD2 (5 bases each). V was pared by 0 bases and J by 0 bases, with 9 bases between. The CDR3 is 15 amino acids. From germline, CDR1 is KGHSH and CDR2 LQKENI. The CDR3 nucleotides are TGTGCCAGCTCACCACCGAGGGGAGTCTCCTACGAGCAGTACTTC. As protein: CASSPPRGVSYEQYF.

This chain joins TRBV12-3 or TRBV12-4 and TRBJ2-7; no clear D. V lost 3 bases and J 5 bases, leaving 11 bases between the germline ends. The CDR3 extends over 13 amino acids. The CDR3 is CASSLVPKNEQYF. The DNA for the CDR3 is TGTGCCAGCAGTTTGGTACCTAAAAACGAGCAGTACTTC.

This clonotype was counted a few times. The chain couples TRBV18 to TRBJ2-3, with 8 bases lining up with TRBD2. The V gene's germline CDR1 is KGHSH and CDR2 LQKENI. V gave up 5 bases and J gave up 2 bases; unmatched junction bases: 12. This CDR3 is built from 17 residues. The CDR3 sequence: CASSSGLALGITDTQYF. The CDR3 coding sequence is TGTGCCAGCTCATCAGGACTAGCACTCGGTATCACAGATACGCAGTATTTT.

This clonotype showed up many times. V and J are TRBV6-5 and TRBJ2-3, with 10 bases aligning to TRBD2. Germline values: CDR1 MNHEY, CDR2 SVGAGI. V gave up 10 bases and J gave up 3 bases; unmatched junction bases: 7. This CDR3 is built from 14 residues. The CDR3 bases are TGTGCCACGCAAGCGGGAGGGAGGACAGATACGCAGTATTTT. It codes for CATQAGGRTDTQYF.

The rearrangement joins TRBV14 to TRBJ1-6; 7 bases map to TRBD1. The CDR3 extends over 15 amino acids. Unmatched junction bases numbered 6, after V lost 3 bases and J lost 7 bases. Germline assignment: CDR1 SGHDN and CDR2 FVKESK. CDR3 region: CASSQGDSYNSPLHF. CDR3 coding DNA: TGTGCCAGCAGCCAGGGGGACAGCTACAATTCACCCCTCCACTTT.

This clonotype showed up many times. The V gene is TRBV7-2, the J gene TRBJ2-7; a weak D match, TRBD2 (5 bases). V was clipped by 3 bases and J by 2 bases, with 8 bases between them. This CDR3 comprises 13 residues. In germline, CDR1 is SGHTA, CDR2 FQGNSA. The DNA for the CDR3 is TGTGCCAGCAGCTTTGGAGGCCCCTACGAGCAGTACTTC. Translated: CASSFGGPYEQYF.

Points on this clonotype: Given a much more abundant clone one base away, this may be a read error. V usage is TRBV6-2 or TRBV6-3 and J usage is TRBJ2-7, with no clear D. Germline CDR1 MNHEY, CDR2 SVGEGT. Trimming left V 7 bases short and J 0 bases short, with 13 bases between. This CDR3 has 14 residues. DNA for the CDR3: TGTGCCAGCAAAGTCGCGCCCCTCTCCTACGAGCAGTACTTC. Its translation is CASKVAPLSYEQYF.

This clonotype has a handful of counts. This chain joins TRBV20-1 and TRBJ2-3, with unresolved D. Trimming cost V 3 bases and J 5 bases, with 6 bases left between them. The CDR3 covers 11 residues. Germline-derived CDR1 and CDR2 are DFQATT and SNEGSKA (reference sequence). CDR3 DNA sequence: TGCAGTGCTAGCTACATAGATACGCAGTATTTT. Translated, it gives CSASYIDTQYF.

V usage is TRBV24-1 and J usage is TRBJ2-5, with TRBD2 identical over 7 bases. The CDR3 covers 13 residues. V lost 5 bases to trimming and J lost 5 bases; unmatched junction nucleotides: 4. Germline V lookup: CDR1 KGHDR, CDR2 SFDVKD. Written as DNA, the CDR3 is TGTGCCACCAGTGGCGGGAGATTGGAGACCCAGTACTTC. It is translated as CATSGGRLETQYF.

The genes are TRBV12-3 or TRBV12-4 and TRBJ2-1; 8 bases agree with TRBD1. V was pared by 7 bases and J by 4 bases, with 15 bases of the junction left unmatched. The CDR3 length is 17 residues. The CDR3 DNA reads TGTGCCAGCACCAAGTCGACAGGGGCGACCTCTTACAATGAGCAGTTCTTC. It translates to CASTKSTGATSYNEQFF.

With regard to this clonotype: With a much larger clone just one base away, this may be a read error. CDR3 region: CSAAWGVQETQYF. The DNA of the CDR3 is TGCAGTGCTGCCTGGGGCGTCCAAGAGACCCAGTACTTC. The genes are TRBV20-1 and TRBJ2-5, with D possibly matching TRBD1 (5 bases). This CDR3 has 13 amino acids. Trimming shortened V by 5 bases and J by 1 base, and 11 bases separated the two germline ends. Germline CDR1 DFQATT, CDR2 SNEGSKA (reference sequence).

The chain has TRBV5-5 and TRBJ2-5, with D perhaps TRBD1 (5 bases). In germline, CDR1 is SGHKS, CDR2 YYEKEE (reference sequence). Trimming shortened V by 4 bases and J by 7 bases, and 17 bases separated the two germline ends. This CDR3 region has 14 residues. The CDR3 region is CASSLTQVAVTQYF. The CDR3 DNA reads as TGTGCCAGCAGCCTAACACAGGTCGCAGTGACCCAGTACTTC. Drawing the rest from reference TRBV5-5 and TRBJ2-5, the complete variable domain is DAGVTQSPTHLIKTRGQQVTLRCSPISGHKSVSWYQQVLGQGPQFIFQYYEKEERGRGNFPDRFSARQFPNYSSELNVNALLLGDSALYLCASSLTQVAVTQYFGPGTRLLVL.

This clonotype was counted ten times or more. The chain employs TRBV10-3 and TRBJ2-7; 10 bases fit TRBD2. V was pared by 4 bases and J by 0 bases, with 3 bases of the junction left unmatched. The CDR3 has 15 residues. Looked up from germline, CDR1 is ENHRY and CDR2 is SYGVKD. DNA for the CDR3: TGTGCCATCAGTGGACTAGCGGGCCGCTCCTACGAGCAGTACTTC. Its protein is CAISGLAGRSYEQYF.

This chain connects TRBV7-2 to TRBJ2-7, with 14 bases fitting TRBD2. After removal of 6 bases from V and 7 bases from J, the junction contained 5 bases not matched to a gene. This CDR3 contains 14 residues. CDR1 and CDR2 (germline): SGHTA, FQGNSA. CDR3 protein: CASRGLAGVGEQYF. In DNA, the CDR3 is TGTGCCAGCAGGGGACTAGCGGGAGTAGGGGAGCAGTACTTC.

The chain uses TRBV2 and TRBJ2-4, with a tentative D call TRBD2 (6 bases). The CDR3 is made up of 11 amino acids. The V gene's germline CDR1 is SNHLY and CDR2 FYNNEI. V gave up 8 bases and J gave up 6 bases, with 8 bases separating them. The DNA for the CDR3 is TGTGCCAGCCGGGACTTAAACATTCAGTACTTC. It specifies CASRDLNIQYF.

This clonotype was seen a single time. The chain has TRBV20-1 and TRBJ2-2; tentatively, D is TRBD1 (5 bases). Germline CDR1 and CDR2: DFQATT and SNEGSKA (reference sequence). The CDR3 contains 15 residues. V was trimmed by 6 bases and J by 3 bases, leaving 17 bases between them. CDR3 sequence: CSARIPGKHTGELFF. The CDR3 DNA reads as TGCAGTGCAAGGATCCCAGGGAAACACACCGGGGAGCTGTTTTTT.

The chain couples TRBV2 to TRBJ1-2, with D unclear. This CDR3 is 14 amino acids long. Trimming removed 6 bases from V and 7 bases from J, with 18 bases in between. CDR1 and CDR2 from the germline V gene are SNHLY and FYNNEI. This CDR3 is CASSPAFESFGYTF. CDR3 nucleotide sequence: TGTGCCAGCAGCCCCGCCTTTGAGTCCTTTGGCTACACCTTC.

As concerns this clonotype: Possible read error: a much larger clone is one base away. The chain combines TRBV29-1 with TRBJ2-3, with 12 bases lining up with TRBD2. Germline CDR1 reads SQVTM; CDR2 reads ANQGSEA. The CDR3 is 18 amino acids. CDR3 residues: CSVSSGRAVLLYTDAQYF. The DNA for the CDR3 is TGCAGCGTTTCTAGCGGGAGGGCCGTCTTACTATACACAGATGCGCAGTATTTT.

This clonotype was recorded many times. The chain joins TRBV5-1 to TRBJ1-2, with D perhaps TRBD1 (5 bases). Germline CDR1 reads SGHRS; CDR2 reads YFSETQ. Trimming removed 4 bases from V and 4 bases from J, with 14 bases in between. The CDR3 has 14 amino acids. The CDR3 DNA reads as TGCGCCAGCAGCAATGAGGGGTCCTCCTATGGCTACACCTTC. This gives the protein CASSNEGSSYGYTF.

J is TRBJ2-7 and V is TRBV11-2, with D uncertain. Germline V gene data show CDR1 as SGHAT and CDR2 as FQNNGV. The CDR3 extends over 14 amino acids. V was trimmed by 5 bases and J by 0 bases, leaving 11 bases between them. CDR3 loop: CASSPGYSSYEQYF. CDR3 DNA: TGTGCCAGCAGCCCGGGCTACAGCTCCTACGAGCAGTACTTC.

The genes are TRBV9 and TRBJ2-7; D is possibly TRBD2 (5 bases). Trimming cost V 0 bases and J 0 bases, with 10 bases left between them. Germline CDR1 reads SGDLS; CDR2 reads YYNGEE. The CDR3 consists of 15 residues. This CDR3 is CASSVDTGYSYEQYF. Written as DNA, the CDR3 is TGTGCCAGCAGCGTAGATACGGGGTACTCCTACGAGCAGTACTTC.